This T cell receptor beta chain derives from a study of blood T cell repertoires in COVID-19. In germline, CDR1 is SGHRS, CDR2 YFSETQ. The CDR3 has 15 amino acids. V shed 4 bases and J shed 6 bases, with 18 bases lying between them. Assay: immunoSEQ multiplex PCR; the TCRdb copy retains only in-frame clones and omits some. The sample yields some 390,000 clones, around 87% seen once. Material: peripheral blood. This chain links TRBV5-1 with TRBJ2-3; maybe TRBD1 (6 bases). The TCR comes from a woman aged 60-75 years with COVID-19, enrolled during active disease. CDR3 DNA sequence: TGCGCCAGCAGCCCAGCCTTTGACAGGATCGATACGCAGTATTTT. It encodes CASSPAFDRIDTQYF.